This T cell receptor beta chain is from a study of cytomegalovirus exposure and HLA in healthy donors. The study's findings and limits: With later analysis, a missense DCLRE1C variant became linked to TCR beta V- and J-gene trimming. According to a later analysis, donors in an Asian-associated ancestry cluster reportedly had fewer N-insertions than the roughly 640-donor mean. As a later analysis revealed, most CMV-associated TCR beta chains appeared HLA-restricted. TRBV6-2, TRBV6-3 and some other V segments were excluded as indistinguishable.

V lost 0 bases, J lost 8 bases, and 11 bases lay in between. The germline V gene encodes CDR1 SGHRS and CDR2 YFSETQ. This CDR3 is 14 amino acids long. Both 60 Vbeta primers and 13 Jbeta primers went into the PCR. This table comes from immunoSEQ multiplex PCR, and its TCRdb copy is limited to in-frame clones, with some not included. This sample carries some 96,000 clones, 78% of them seen once, and the ten largest clones take around 0.76%. This clone was seen once. Antigen unknown. The sample was PBMCs. The origin of this receptor is an older woman in good health and CMV-seronegative. The chain employs TRBV5-1 and TRBJ1-4, with D possibly TRBD1 on 6 matching bases. The CDR3 protein is CASSLEQGREKLFF. DNA for the CDR3: TGCGCCAGCAGCTTGGAACAGGGACGCGAAAAACTGTTTTTT.